Listed below are T cell receptor beta chains from one sample, sequenced in a study of cytomegalovirus exposure and HLA in healthy donors. Profiling relied on immunoSEQ multiplex PCR, and the TCRdb table lists in-frame clones only, not all of them. With around 140,000 clones in the sample, the ten largest clones hold more than 1.5%. Sequencing used PBMCs. These receptor sequences come from a man between 18 and 35 years old in good health and CMV-seronegative. Both conserved end residues are part of each CDR3. The D gene is left open where the match is weak.

J,V,D,length,CDR3
TRBJ2-7,TRBV11-2,-,12,CASSLRGYEQYF
TRBJ2-2,TRBV6-5,-,16,CASSSPASEGTGELFF
TRBJ2-7,TRBV29-1,TRBD1,13,CSVEGDSPYEQYF
TRBJ1-4,TRBV15,-,15,CATSRDPGVNEKLFF
TRBJ2-2,TRBV5-6,-,17,CASSPYYVELNTGELFF
TRBJ2-1,TRBV19,TRBD2,18,CASSIVGSGMLSYNEQFF
TRBJ2-4,TRBV1,-,23,CTSSLLPGLAVLRAILAKNIQYF
TRBJ1-1,TRBV9,TRBD1,16,CASSEGARPLDLNPFF
TRBJ2-7,TRBV29-1,TRBD1,13,CSFNRDRGDEQYF
TRBJ2-5,TRBV5-1,-,14,CATSGQPSQETQYF
TRBJ1-2,TRBV28,-,14,CASSLVKFNYGYTF
TRBJ2-7,TRBV6-1,-,15,CASSDKTRHSYEQYF
TRBJ2-1,TRBV4-2,-,13,CASSQPSGNEQFF
TRBJ2-1,TRBV28,TRBD2,14,CASSRTSGRNEQFF
TRBJ2-1,TRBV6-6,-,14,CATQEGSNYNEQFF
TRBJ1-4,TRBV10-2,-,16,CASSERRPGYNEKLFF
TRBJ2-1,TRBV5-4,TRBD2,15,CASSLISGVNNEQFF
TRBJ2-1,TRBV4-2,TRBD2,19,CASSHPPGGLAGTYNEQFF
TRBJ2-5,TRBV11-2,TRBD1,16,CASSLYFTGGRETQYF
TRBJ2-7,TRBV11-2,TRBD1,17,CASSLDGSGTGTYEQYF
TRBJ2-2,TRBV7-2,TRBD1,16,CASSALQGTNTGELFF
TRBJ1-1,TRBV30,-,13,CAWSPGLNTEAFF
TRBJ1-1,TRBV9,-,15,CASSVGYRMNTEAFF
TRBJ2-2,TRBV19,TRBD1,14,CASLQGANTGELFF
TRBJ2-1,TRBV11-2,-,14,CASSPRATYNEQFF
TRBJ2-3,TRBV7-9,TRBD1,14,CASGKTGGTDTQYF
TRBJ2-2,TRBV7-9,-,16,CASSPHGRTNTGELFF
TRBJ2-2,TRBV11-2,-,14,CASSETGMGGELFF
TRBJ2-1,TRBV6-1,TRBD2,13,CASTGLVYNEQFF
TRBJ1-6,TRBV7-9,TRBD1,15,CASSWLTGGNSPLHF
TRBJ2-5,TRBV29-1,-,16,CSVEDTSELDEETQYF
TRBJ2-1,TRBV28,-,15,CASSLRGRARNEQFF
TRBJ2-5,TRBV5-1,-,12,CASRLGVGTQYF
TRBJ2-7,TRBV18,-,14,CASSHPIASYEQYF
TRBJ2-1,TRBV4-1,-,17,CASSQDSSSSSYNEQFF
TRBJ1-3,TRBV9,-,15,CASSPSGGAGNTIYF
TRBJ1-5,TRBV28,-,17,CASSFGLGQRPNQPQHF
TRBJ2-1,TRBV7-2,-,13,CASSLGKGYEQFF
TRBJ2-1,TRBV27,-,13,CASSFDRYNEQFF
TRBJ2-2,TRBV7-9,-,15,CASSFTLGHHGELFF